This T cell receptor beta chain was identified in a study of regulatory T cells in long-lasting Graves disease. Arm-PCR of CDR3 regions and iRepertoire HTBI primers were used to build TCR beta libraries. TCRdb re-derived calls from the multiplex PCR reads in MiXCR, one entry per CDR3 protein. In the table there are under 450,000 distinct CDR3 sequences, over 9.5% of which are singletons. Time point reported: newly diagnosed GD, antithyroid drugs for less than 3 months. From PBMCs, RNA was extracted and then used to make the TCR library. Germline CDR1 and CDR2: SGHTA and FQGNSA. The CDR3 has 14 amino acids. As concerns this clonotype: A single base separates this from a much larger clone, so it may be a read error.

These same data were also listed under a study on T cells in Graves' hyperthyroidism and ophthalmopathy.

The chain recombines TRBV7-2 with TRBJ1-1; 8 bases line up with TRBD1. This receptor was obtained from a woman under 30 with Graves disease. The input for sequencing was peripheral blood mononuclear cells (PBMCs), taken at new diagnosis, from a patient treated with antithyroid drugs. CDR3 DNA sequence: TGTGCCAGCAGCCGAACAGGGGGAGAAACTGGAGCTTTCTTT. Its protein is CASSRTGGETGAFF.